This passage covers 22 T cell receptor beta chains from one sample sequenced in a study of T cells in Graves' hyperthyroidism and ophthalmopathy. Amplification targeted TCR beta CDR3 regions from RNA transcripts. A set of HTBI primers served as the primers for a first-round RT-PCR of the TCR CDR3. In TCRdb, the multiplex PCR reads were re-called with MiXCR into one record per CDR3 protein. Altogether 500,000 to 750,000 distinct CDR3 sequences are present, over 12% being singletons, with the ten largest covering roughly 7%. Specimen: blood. The receptors come from a woman between 18 and 29 years old with Graves' ophthalmopathy.

Of note for this clonotype: This could be a read error, since a much larger clone is one nucleotide away. This sequence joins TRBV28 and TRBJ1-2; a possible D gene is TRBD1 (6 bases). V dropped 6 bases and J dropped 7 bases, with 18 bases sitting between them. From germline, CDR1 is MDHEN and CDR2 SYDVKM. CDR3 size: 14 residues. CDR3 sequence reads: CASRAFRDIPGYTF. CDR3 in DNA: TGTGCCAGCAGGGCCTTCCGGGACATACCTGGCTACACCTTC.

This clonotype has a handful of counts. V gene TRBV25-1 combines with J gene TRBJ2-7; D is unresolved. The V end lost 5 bases, the J end lost 1 base, and 9 bases lay between the germline ends. Germline V gene lookup returns CDR1 MGHDK and CDR2 SYGVNS. There are 13 residues in the CDR3. The CDR3 loop reads CASSRADSYEQYF. CDR3 nucleotide sequence: TGTGCCAGCAGTCGGGCAGATTCCTACGAGCAGTACTTC.

The sample holds many counts of this clonotype. V is TRBV28 and J is TRBJ2-5; D is uncertain. Looked up from germline, CDR1 is MDHEN and CDR2 is SYDVKM. This CDR3 is 12 amino acids long. The V end lost 4 bases, the J end lost 3 bases, and 6 bases lay between the germline ends. The CDR3 protein is CASSWTKETQYF. The CDR3 DNA is TGTGCCAGCAGTTGGACCAAAGAGACCCAGTACTTC.

This clonotype was picked up many times. V gene TRBV27 combines with J gene TRBJ2-3, with TRBD2 matching over 12 bases. From germline, CDR1 is MNHEY and CDR2 SMNVEV (reference sequence). Germline trimming cut 2 bases from V and 4 bases from J; bases unmatched to any gene: 10. This CDR3 contains 18 residues. The CDR3 DNA reads TGTGCCAGCAGTTTAGTCCTAGCGGGAGGGCCCAGTGCAGATACGCAGTATTTT. Translated: CASSLVLAGGPSADTQYF.

This clonotype was observed at least ten times. The V and J genes are TRBV7-9 and TRBJ2-3; 10 nucleotides match TRBD2. Per germline, CDR1 SEHNR and CDR2 FQNEAQ (reference sequence). CDR3 size: 17 residues. J gave up 3 bases and V 5 bases, and 11 bases lay outside the gene matches. DNA for the CDR3: TGTGCCAGCAGCCCCCCGTCTAGCGGGAGAAGTACAGATACGCAGTATTTT. Protein: CASSPPSSGRSTDTQYF.

The table lists this clonotype with many counts. The chain carries TRBV7-2 and TRBJ2-3; D ambiguous. The V gene's germline CDR1 is SGHTA and CDR2 FQGNSA. V gave up 4 bases and J gave up 5 bases, with 10 bases separating them. This CDR3 is 13 amino acids long. CDR3 sequence (DNA): TGTGCCAGCAGCTCAAACCATGGAGATACGCAGTATTTT. This gives the protein CASSSNHGDTQYF.

This clonotype was picked up many times. This chain uses TRBV7-9 with TRBJ2-7; TRBD2 agrees at 11 bases. The junction had 9 bases not matched to a gene; V was cut back by 4 bases and J by 7 bases. Germline V gene sequence: CDR1 SEHNR, CDR2 FQNEAQ (reference sequence). The CDR3 extends over 15 amino acids. CDR3 bases: TGTGCCAGCAGCTCCACACCTAGCGGGAGGTGGGAGCAGTACTTC. This codes for CASSSTPSGRWEQYF.

This clonotype was seen many times. V and J are TRBV7-9 and TRBJ1-1; 7 bases are shared with TRBD1. This CDR3 contains 15 residues. CDR1 and CDR2 (germline): SEHNR, FQNEAQ (reference sequence). The trim removed 5 bases at V and 6 bases at J, leaving 12 bases unmatched. Here the CDR3 reads CASSPSRRDSPEAFF. The DNA for the CDR3 is TGTGCCAGCAGCCCTAGTAGGCGGGACAGCCCTGAAGCTTTCTTT.

This clonotype has at least ten counts. The chain has TRBV28 and TRBJ1-1; no clear D. The germline V and J ends were trimmed by 5 bases and 6 bases, with 13 bases remaining between them. CDR3 length: 13 residues. Germline CDR1 is MDHEN and CDR2 is SYDVKM. The CDR3 DNA sequence: TGTGCCAGCAGTAAGGGCCTACCCCCTGAAGCTTTCTTT. As protein: CASSKGLPPEAFF.

This clonotype was observed many times. The V and J genes are TRBV28 and TRBJ2-7; 9 bases align to TRBD2. This CDR3 spans 13 amino acids. After removal of 3 bases from V and 6 bases from J, the junction contained 3 bases not matched to a gene. Germline CDR1 MDHEN, CDR2 SYDVKM. CDR3 sequence (DNA): TGTGCCAGCAGTTTTAGCGGGAGTCGCGAGCAGTACTTC. Translating it yields CASSFSGSREQYF. Filled out from reference TRBV28 and TRBJ2-7, the complete variable domain reads DVKVTQSSRYLVKRTGEKVFLECVQDMDHENMFWYRQDPGLGLRLIYFSYDVKMKEKGDIPEGYSVSREKKERFSLILESASTNQTSMYLCASSFSGSREQYFGPGTRLTVT.

For this clonotype: A read error may be the cause here, since a much bigger clone is one base away. V and J are TRBV18 and TRBJ2-1; 7 bases fit TRBD1. The CDR3 has 12 amino acids. CDR1 and CDR2 (germline): KGHSH, LQKENI. CDR3 DNA: TGTGCCGGCTCACCCGCCCCGGACAGGCCCCTCTTC. It translates to CAGSPAPDRPLF.

This sequence joins TRBV7-6 and TRBJ1-2; D uncertain. Germline CDR1 SGHVS, CDR2 FNYEAQ. V was trimmed by 4 bases and J by 4 bases, leaving 16 bases between them. There are 15 residues in the CDR3. CDR3 loop: CASSYGGEPLYGYTF. CDR3 nucleotide sequence: TGTGCCAGCAGCTACGGTGGGGAGCCCCTCTATGGCTACACCTTC.

The rearrangement uses TRBV9 and TRBJ2-7; TRBD1 aligns across 9 bases. V gave up 2 bases and J gave up 3 bases; unmatched junction bases: 3. CDR1 is SGDLS and CDR2 is YYNGEE in the germline V gene. The CDR3 length is 14 residues. The CDR3 protein is CASSVGTGHYEQYF. In nucleotides, the CDR3 is TGTGCCAGCAGCGTGGGGACAGGGCACTACGAGCAGTACTTC.

This clonotype was recorded at least ten times. V usage is TRBV10-2 and J usage is TRBJ2-7; a weak D match, TRBD2 (5 bases). V dropped 5 bases and J dropped 2 bases, with 28 bases sitting between them. This CDR3 is 19 amino acids long. CDR1 is WSHSY, CDR2 SAAADI, per germline. The DNA of the CDR3 is TGCGCCAGCAGTAAACACTCCCGTCCGTGGGGAGCTGTGACCTACGAGCAGTACTTC. Translation gives CASSKHSRPWGAVTYEQYF.

In its sample, this clonotype was seen a few times. The DNA for the CDR3 is TGTGCCACCAGTGGTAAAGGGCAGGAGAACACCGGGGAGCTGTTTTTT. The encoded protein is CATSGKGQENTGELFF. The genes are TRBV24-1 and TRBJ2-2; the D is unclear. The V end was cut by 5 bases, the J end by 1 base, with 13 bases between. Per the germline V gene, CDR1 is KGHDR and CDR2 is SFDVKD. The CDR3 runs 16 residues.

V is TRBV18 and J is TRBJ2-7, with a weak D call TRBD2 (6 bases). The CDR3 spans 14 residues. Germline V gene lookup returns CDR1 KGHSH and CDR2 LQKENI. The V end lost 1 base, the J end lost 5 bases, and 12 bases lay between the germline ends. As DNA, the CDR3 is TGTGCCAGCTCACCACGGGGGGATTTCAACGAGCAGTACTTC. It codes for CASSPRGDFNEQYF.

This clonotype appeared many times. The V gene is TRBV3-1, the J gene TRBJ2-7, with 9 bases aligning to TRBD2. V dropped 0 bases and J dropped 9; count of bases not matched to a gene: 9. Germline-derived CDR1 and CDR2 are LGHDT and YNNKEL (reference sequence). The CDR3 extends over 15 amino acids. The CDR3 spells CASSQEIAGATRQYF. DNA of the CDR3: TGTGCCAGCAGCCAAGAGATAGCGGGGGCCACCAGGCAGTACTTC.

This clonotype was observed a handful of times. The chain has TRBV7-3 and TRBJ2-2; 7 bases agree with TRBD1. The CDR3 loop spans 15 amino acids. The V gene's germline CDR1 is SGHTA and CDR2 FQGTGA. J was trimmed by 6 bases and V by 4 bases; bases with no gene match: 8. CDR3 in amino acids: CASSSISTGPGELFF. The CDR3 DNA reads TGTGCCAGCAGCTCCATTTCGACAGGGCCCGGGGAGCTGTTTTTT.

This clonotype was seen ten or more times. The chain employs TRBV7-2 and TRBJ2-1; D is possibly TRBD2 (6 bases). The germline V gene encodes CDR1 SGHTA and CDR2 FQGNSA. This CDR3 is built from 15 residues. The germline V and J ends were trimmed by 5 bases and 4 bases, with 15 bases remaining between them. The CDR3 spells CASSPFRLAYNEQFF. The CDR3 DNA is TGTGCCAGCAGCCCCTTCAGGCTAGCGTACAATGAGCAGTTCTTC.

This clonotype was seen a handful of times. One end of the junction is discordant with germline, which a read error may explain. V gene TRBV19 combines with J gene TRBJ1-1; D not certain. Germline V gene lookup returns CDR1 LNHDA and CDR2 SQIVND (reference sequence). CDR3 length equals 13 residues. DNA of the CDR3: TGTGCCGGTAGTATCGGCATGAACACTGAAGCTTTCTTT. Protein product: CAGSIGMNTEAFF.

This chain joins TRBV18 and TRBJ1-4; D is uncertain. Germline values: CDR1 KGHSH, CDR2 LQKENI. With 2 bases removed from V and 8 bases from J, the gap between germline ends came to 6 bases. This CDR3 has 12 residues. For the CDR3, the DNA is TGTGCCAGCTCACCAGACGGGGAAAAACTGTTTTTT. Protein sequence: CASSPDGEKLFF.

This clonotype showed up many times. This chain joins TRBV6-1 and TRBJ1-6, with D unclear. This CDR3 is 15 amino acids long. Germline loops: CDR1 MNHNS, CDR2 SASEGT. V gave up 6 bases and J gave up 10 bases, with 19 bases separating them. DNA for the CDR3: TGTGCCAGCAGACAGAGCCCCGGACGAGGATCACCCCTCCACTTT. Its protein is CASRQSPGRGSPLHF.